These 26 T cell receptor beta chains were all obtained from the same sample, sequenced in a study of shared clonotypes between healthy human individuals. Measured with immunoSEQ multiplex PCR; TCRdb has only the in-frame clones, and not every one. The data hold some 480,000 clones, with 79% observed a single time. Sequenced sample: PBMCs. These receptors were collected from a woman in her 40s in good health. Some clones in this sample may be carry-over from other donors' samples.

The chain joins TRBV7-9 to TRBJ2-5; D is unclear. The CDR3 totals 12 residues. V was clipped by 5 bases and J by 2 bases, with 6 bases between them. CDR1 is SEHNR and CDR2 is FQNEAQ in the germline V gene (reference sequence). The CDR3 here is CASSQQQETQYF. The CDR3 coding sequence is TGTGCCAGCAGCCAACAACAAGAGACCCAGTACTTC.

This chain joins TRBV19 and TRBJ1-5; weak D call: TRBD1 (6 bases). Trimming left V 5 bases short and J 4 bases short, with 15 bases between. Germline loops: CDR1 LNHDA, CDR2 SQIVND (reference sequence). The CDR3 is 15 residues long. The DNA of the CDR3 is TGTGCCAGTAGTGTCTCCGGGACATCGAATCAGCCCCAGCATTTT. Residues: CASSVSGTSNQPQHF.

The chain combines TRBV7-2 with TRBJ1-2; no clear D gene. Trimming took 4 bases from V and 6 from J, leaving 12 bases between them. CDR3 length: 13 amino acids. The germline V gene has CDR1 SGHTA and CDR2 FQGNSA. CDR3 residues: CASSSTDVNGYTF. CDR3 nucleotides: TGTGCCAGCAGCTCTACCGATGTAAATGGCTACACCTTC.

The DNA for the CDR3 is TGTGCCAGCAGGCGTGGGAGCGCAGATACGCAGTATTTT. It translates to CASRRGSADTQYF. V and J are TRBV25-1 and TRBJ2-3; D possibly corresponds to TRBD2 (5 bases). The CDR3 is 13 residues long. Between the trimmed V and J ends, which lost 6 bases and 4 bases, there was a span of 11 bases. The germline gives CDR1 MGHDK, CDR2 SYGVNS. Full variable domain (outside the CDR3, taken from reference TRBV25-1 and TRBJ2-3): EADIYQTPRYLVIGTGKKITLECSQTMGHDKMYWYQQDPGMELHLIHYSYGVNSTEKGDLSSESTVSRIRTEHFPLTLESARPSHTSQYLCASRRGSADTQYFGPGTRLTVL.

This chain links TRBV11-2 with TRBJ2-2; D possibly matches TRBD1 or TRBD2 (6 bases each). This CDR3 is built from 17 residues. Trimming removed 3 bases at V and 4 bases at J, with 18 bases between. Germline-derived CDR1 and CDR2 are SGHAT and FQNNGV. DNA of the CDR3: TGTGCCAGCAGCTTTCCCCTCCGGGGGCCAATCACCGGGGAGCTGTTTTTT. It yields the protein CASSFPLRGPITGELFF.

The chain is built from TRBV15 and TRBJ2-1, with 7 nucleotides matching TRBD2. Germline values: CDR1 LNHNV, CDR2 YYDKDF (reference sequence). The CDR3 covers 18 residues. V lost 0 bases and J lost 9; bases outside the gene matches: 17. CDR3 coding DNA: TGTGCCACCAGCAGAGATATTGGTGTAGGTGCAGGGAGGGTTGAGCAGTTCTTC. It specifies CATSRDIGVGAGRVEQFF.

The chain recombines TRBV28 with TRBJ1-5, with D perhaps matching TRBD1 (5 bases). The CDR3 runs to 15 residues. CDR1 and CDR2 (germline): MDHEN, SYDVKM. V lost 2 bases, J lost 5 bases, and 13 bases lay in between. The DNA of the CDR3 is TGTGCCAGCAGTTTAATCGGTCAGGGCCATCAGCCCCAGCATTTT. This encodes CASSLIGQGHQPQHF.

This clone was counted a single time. The CDR3 protein is CASSLAGSGNTIYF. For the CDR3, the DNA is TGTGCCAGCAGCCTAGCAGGGTCCGGAAACACCATATATTTT. V and J are TRBV4-2 and TRBJ1-3; D may be TRBD1 (5 bases). The CDR3 extends over 14 amino acids. Looked up from germline, CDR1 is LGHNA and CDR2 is YNFKEQ. Trimming stripped 4 bases from V and 4 bases from J, with 11 bases between.

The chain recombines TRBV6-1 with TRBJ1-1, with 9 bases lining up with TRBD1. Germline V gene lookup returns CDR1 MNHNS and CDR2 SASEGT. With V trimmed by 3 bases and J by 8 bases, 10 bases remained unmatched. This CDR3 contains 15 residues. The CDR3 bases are TGTGCCAGCAGTGAGCGATGGGACAGGGTGGGGGAAGCTTTCTTT. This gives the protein CASSERWDRVGEAFF.

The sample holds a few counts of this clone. The CDR3 sequence is CASSAGWTSGRAQETQYF. The CDR3 DNA is TGTGCCAGCAGCGCGGGGTGGACTAGCGGGAGGGCCCAGGAGACCCAGTACTTC. The chain recombines TRBV5-8 with TRBJ2-5; 15 positions agree with TRBD2. This CDR3 has 18 residues. Germline V gene data show CDR1 as SGHTS and CDR2 as YDEGEE. After removal of 4 bases from V and 5 bases from J, the junction contained 12 bases not matched to a gene. Based on the CDR3 plus reference TRBV5-8 and TRBJ2-5, the full variable domain is EAGVTQSPTHLIKTRGQQATLRCSPISGHTSVYWYQQALGLGLQFLLWYDEGEERNRGNFPPRFSGRQFPNYSSELNVNALELEDSALYLCASSAGWTSGRAQETQYFGPGTRLLVL.

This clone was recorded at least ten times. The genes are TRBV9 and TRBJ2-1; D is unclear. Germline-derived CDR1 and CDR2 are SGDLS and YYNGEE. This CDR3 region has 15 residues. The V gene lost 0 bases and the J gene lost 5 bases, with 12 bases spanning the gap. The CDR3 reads CASSVGPGPDNEQFF. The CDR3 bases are TGTGCCAGCAGCGTAGGGCCTGGGCCAGACAATGAGCAGTTCTTC.

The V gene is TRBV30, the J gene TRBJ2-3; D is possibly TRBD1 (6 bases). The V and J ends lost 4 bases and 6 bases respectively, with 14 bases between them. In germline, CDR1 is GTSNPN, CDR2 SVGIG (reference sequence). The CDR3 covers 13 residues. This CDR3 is CAWIKGVLDTQYF. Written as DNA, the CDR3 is TGTGCCTGGATAAAGGGGGTATTGGATACGCAGTATTTT.

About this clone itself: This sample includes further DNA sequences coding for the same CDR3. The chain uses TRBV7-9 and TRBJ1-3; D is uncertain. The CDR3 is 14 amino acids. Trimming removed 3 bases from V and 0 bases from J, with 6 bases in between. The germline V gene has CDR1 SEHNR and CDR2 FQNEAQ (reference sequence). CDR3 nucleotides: TGTGCCAGCAGCTTGGTGTCCTCTGGAAACACCATATATTTT. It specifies CASSLVSSGNTIYF. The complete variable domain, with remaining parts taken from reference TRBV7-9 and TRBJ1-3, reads DTGVSQNPRHKITKRGQNVTFRCDPISEHNRLYWYRQTLGQGPEFLTYFQNEAQLEKSRLLSDRFSAERPKGSFSTLEIQRTEQGDSAMYLCASSLVSSGNTIYFGEGSWLTVV.

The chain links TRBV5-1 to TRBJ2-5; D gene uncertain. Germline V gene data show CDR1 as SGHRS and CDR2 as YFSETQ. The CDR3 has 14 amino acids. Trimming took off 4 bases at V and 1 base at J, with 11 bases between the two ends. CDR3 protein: CASSDGRPQETQYF. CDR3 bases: TGCGCCAGCAGCGACGGACGGCCCCAAGAGACCCAGTACTTC.

The CDR3 region has the DNA TGTGCCAGCAGCCCCCCGGGGTTGGGGGGGCAGCCCCAGCATTTT. Its protein is CASSPPGLGGQPQHF. The chain has TRBV5-5 and TRBJ1-5; possibly TRBD1 for D (5 bases). The V and J ends lost 4 bases and 7 bases respectively, with 18 bases between them. The CDR3 sequence is 15 residues long. Germline CDR1 reads SGHKS; CDR2 reads YYEKEE (reference sequence).

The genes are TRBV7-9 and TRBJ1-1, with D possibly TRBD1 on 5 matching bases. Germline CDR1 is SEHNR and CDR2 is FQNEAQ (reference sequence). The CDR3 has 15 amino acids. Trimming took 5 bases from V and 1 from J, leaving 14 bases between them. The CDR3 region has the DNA TGTGCCAGCAGCCCAGGTGGTAGGGGGAACACTGAAGCTTTCTTT. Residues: CASSPGGRGNTEAFF.

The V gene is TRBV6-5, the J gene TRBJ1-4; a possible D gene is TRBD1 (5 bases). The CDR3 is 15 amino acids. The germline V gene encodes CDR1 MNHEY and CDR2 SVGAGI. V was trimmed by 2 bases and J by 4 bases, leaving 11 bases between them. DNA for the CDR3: TGTGCCAGCAGTTACGTCGGGGGATATAATGAAAAACTGTTTTTT. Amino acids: CASSYVGGYNEKLFF.

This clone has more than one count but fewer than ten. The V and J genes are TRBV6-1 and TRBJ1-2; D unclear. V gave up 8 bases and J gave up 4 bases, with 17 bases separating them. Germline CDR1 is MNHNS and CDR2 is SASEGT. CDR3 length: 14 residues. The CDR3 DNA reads TGTGCCAGCCCCTCTGGTCCCGGAGGCTATGGCTACACCTTC. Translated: CASPSGPGGYGYTF.

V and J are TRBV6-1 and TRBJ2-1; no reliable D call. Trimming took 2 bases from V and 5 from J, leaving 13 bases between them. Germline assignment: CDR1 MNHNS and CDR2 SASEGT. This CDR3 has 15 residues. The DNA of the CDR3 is TGTGCCAGCAGTGAATACGGCAGAAATAACAATGAGCAGTTCTTC. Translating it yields CASSEYGRNNNEQFF.

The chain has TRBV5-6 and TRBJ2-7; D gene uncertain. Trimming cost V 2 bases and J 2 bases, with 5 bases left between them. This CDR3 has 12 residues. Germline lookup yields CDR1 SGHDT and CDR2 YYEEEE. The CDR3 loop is CASSLNPYEQYF. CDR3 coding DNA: TGTGCCAGCAGCTTAAATCCCTACGAGCAGTACTTC.

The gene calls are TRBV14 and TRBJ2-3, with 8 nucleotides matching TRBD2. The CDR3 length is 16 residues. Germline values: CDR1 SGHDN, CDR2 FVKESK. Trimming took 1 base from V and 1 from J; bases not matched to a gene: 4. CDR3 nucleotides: TGTGCCAGCAGCCAAGCTACGACTAGCGGCACAGATACGCAGTATTTT. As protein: CASSQATTSGTDTQYF.

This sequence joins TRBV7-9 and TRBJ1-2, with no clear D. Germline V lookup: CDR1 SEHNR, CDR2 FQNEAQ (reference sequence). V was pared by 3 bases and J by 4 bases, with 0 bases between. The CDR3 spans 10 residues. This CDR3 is CASSFYGYTF. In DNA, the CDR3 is TGTGCCAGCAGCTTCTATGGCTACACCTTC.

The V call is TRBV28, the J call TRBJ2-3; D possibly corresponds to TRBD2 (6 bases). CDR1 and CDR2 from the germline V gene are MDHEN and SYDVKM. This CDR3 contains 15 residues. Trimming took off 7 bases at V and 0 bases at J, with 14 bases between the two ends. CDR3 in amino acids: CASNTAGTSTDTQYF. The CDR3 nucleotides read TGTGCCAGCAACACGGCGGGGACTAGCACAGATACGCAGTATTTT.

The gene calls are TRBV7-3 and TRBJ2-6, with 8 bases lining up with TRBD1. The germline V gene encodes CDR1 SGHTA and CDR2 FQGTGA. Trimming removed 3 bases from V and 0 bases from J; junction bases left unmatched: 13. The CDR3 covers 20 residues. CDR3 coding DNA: TGTGCCAGCAGCTTTAATCACGGGGCAGGGGGCGCCTCTGGGGCCAACGTCCTGACTTTC. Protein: CASSFNHGAGGASGANVLTF.

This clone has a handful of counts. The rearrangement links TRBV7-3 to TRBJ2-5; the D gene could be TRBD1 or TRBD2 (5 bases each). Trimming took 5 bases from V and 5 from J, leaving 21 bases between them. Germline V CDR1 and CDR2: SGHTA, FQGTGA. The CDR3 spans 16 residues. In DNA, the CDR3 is TGTGCCAGCAGCCTCACGGGACGCCGGGCCGCCGAGACCCAGTACTTC. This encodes CASSLTGRRAAETQYF.

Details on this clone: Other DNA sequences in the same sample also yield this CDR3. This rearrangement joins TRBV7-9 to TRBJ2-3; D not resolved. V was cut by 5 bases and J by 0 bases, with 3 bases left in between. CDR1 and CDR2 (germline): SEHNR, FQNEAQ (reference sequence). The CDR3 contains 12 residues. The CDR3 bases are TGTGCCAGCAGCCTGAGCACAGATACGCAGTATTTT. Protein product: CASSLSTDTQYF.